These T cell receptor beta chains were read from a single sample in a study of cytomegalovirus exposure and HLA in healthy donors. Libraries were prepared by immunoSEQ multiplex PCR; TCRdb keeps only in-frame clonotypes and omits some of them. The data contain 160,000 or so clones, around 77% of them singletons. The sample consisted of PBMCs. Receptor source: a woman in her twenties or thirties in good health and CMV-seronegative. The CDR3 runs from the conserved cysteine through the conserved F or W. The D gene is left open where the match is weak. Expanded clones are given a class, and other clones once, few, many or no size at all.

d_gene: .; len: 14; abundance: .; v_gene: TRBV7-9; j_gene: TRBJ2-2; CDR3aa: CASSSRVGTGELFF; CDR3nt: TGTGCCAGCAGCTCCAGGGTTGGGACCGGGGAGCTGTTTTTT
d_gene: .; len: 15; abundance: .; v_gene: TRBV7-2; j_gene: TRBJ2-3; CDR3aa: CASSLDRAGADTQYF; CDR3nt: TGTGCCAGCAGCTTAGATAGGGCAGGGGCAGATACGCAGTATTTT
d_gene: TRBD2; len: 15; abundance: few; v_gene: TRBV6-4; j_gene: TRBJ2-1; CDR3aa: CASSVIGGGNNEQFF; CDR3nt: TGTGCCAGCAGTGTGATTGGCGGGGGGAACAATGAGCAGTTCTTC
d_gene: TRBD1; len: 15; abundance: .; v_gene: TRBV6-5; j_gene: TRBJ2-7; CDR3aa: CASSYRVTGAHEQYF; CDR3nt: TGTGCCAGCAGTTACCGGGTGACAGGGGCCCACGAGCAGTACTTC
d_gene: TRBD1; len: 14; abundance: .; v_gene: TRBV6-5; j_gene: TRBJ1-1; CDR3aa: CASTGQGGDTEAFF; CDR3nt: TGTGCCAGCACCGGACAGGGGGGGGACACTGAAGCTTTCTTT
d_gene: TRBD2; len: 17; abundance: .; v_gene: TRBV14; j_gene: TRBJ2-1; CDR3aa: CASSTASTSGRYNEQFF; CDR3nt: TGTGCCAGCAGCACAGCATCGACTAGCGGTCGATACAATGAGCAGTTCTTC
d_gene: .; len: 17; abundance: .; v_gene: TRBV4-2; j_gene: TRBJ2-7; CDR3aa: CASSQTLPRFLPYEQYF; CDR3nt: TGTGCCAGCAGCCAAACCCTCCCCAGGTTCCTGCCCTACGAGCAGTACTTC
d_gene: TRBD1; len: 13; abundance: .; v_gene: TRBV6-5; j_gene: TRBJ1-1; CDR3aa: CASSWTGGTEAFF; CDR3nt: TGTGCCAGCAGCTGGACAGGGGGCACTGAAGCTTTCTTT
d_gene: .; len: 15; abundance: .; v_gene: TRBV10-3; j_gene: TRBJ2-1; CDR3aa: CAISESQGKYNEQFF; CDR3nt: TGTGCCATCAGTGAGTCGCAGGGCAAGTACAATGAGCAGTTCTTC
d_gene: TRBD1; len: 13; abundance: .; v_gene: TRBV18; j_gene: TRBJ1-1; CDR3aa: CASSTGVGTEAFF; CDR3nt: TGTGCCAGCTCGACAGGGGTCGGCACTGAAGCTTTCTTT
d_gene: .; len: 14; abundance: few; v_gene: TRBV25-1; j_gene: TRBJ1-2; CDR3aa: CASSDSAGVVGYTF; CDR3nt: TGTGCCAGCAGTGATAGCGCCGGGGTGGTTGGCTACACCTTC
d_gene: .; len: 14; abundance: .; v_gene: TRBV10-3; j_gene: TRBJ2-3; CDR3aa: CAIGLAGGYDTQYF; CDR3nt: TGTGCCATCGGACTAGCAGGGGGTTATGATACGCAGTATTTT
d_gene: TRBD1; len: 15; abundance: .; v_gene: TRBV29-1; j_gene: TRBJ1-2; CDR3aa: CSVNREDRVRAGYTF; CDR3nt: TGCAGCGTTAATAGGGAGGACAGGGTACGAGCTGGCTACACCTTC
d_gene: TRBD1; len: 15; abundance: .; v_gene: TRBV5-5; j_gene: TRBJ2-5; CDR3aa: CASSPRDRGRGTQYF; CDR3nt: TGTGCCAGCAGCCCCCGTGACAGGGGGCGAGGGACCCAGTACTTC
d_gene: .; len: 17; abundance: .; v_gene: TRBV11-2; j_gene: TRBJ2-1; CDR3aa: CASSLDRIMALVGEQFF; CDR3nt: TGTGCCAGCAGCTTAGATCGGATCATGGCCTTGGTGGGCGAGCAGTTCTTC
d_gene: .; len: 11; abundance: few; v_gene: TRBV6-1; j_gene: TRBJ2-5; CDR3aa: CASSARETQYF; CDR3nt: TGTGCCAGCAGTGCACGGGAGACCCAGTACTTC
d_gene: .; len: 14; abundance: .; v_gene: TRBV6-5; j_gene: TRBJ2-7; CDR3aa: CASRPRVASDEQYF; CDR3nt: TGTGCCAGCAGACCGAGGGTGGCTAGCGACGAGCAGTACTTC
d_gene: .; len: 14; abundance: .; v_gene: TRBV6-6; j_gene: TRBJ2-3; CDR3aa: CASSYGSAADTQYF; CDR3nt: TGTGCCAGCAGTTACGGCAGCGCAGCAGATACGCAGTATTTT
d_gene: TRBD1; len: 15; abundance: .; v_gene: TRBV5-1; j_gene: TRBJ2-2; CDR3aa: CASSRTGFDTGELFF; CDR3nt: TGCGCCAGCAGCCGGACAGGGTTCGACACCGGGGAGCTGTTTTTT
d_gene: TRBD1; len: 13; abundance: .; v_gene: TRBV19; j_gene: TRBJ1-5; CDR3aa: CASSTDRDQPQHF; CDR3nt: TGTGCCAGTAGCACCGACAGGGATCAGCCCCAGCATTTT
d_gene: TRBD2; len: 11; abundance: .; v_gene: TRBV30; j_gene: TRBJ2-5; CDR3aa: CAWRLAETQYF; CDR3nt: TGTGCCTGGAGACTAGCGGAGACCCAGTACTTC
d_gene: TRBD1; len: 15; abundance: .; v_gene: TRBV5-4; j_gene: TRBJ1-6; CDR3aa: CASSLQTGVGSPLHF; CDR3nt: TGTGCCAGCAGCTTGCAGACAGGGGTCGGCTCACCCCTCCACTTT
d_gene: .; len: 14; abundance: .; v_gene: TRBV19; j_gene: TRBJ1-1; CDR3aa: CASLSVQGNTEAFF; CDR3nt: TGTGCCAGTCTCTCAGTACAGGGGAACACTGAAGCTTTCTTT
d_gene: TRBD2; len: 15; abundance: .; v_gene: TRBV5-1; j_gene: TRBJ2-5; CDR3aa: CASSTSTSGQETQYF; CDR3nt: TGCGCCAGCAGCACCTCTACTAGCGGCCAAGAGACCCAGTACTTC
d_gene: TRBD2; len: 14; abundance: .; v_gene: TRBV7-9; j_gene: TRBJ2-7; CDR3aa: CASSLGIREDEQYF; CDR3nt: TGTGCCAGCAGCTTAGGTATCCGGGAGGACGAGCAGTACTTC
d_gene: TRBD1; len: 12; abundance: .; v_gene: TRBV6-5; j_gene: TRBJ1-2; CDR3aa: CASGTVDYGYTF; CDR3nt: TGTGCCAGCGGGACAGTCGACTATGGCTACACCTTC
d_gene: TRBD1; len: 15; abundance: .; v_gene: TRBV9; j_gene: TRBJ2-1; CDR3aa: CASSVSQQGASEQFF; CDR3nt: TGTGCCAGCAGCGTAAGCCAACAGGGGGCTAGTGAGCAGTTCTTC
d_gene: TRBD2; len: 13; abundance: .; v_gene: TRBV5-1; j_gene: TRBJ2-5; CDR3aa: CASGRGDQETQYF; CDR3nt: TGCGCCAGCGGTCGGGGGGATCAAGAGACCCAGTACTTC
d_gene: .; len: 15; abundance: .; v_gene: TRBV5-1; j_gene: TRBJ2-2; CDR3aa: CASSDRQLGTGELFF; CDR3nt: TGCGCCAGCAGCGACAGGCAGTTGGGGACCGGGGAGCTGTTTTTT
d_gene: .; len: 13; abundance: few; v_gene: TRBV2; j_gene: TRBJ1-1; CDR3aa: CASIRQVGTEAFF; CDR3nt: TGTGCCAGCATAAGACAGGTCGGCACTGAAGCTTTCTTT
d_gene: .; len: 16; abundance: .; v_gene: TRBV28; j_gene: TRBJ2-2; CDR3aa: CASSSGQLGSTGELFF; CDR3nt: TGTGCCAGCAGTTCTGGACAGCTCGGGTCCACCGGGGAGCTGTTTTTT
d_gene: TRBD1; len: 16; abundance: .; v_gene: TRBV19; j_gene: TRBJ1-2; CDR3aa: CASSVLQGARDYGYTF; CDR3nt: TGTGCCAGTAGTGTTTTACAGGGGGCGAGAGACTATGGCTACACCTTC
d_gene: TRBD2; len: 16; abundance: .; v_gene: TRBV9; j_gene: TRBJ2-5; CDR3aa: CASSVGRGGGPGTQYF; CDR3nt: TGTGCCAGCAGCGTAGGGCGAGGCGGGGGACCGGGGACCCAGTACTTC
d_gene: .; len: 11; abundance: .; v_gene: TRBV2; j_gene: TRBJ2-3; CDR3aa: CASSSTDTQYF; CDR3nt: TGTGCCAGCAGCTCTACAGATACGCAGTATTTT
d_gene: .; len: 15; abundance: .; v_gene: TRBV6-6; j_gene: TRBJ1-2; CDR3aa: CASSSTAGSAYGYTF; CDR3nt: TGTGCCAGCAGTTCTACAGCGGGTTCGGCGTATGGCTACACCTTC
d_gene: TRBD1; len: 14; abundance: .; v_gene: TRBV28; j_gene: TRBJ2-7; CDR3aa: CASSLADRRSEQYF; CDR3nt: TGTGCCAGCAGTTTGGCGGACAGGCGGTCCGAGCAGTACTTC